The 25 T cell receptor beta chains below all came from one sample that was sequenced in a study of blood T cell repertoires in COVID-19. Assay: immunoSEQ multiplex PCR; the TCRdb copy retains only in-frame clones and omits some. The table has tens of thousands of clones, about 82% seen once. The specimen sequenced was peripheral blood. Source of these receptors: a man between 65 and 85 years old with acute or convalescent COVID-19.

The rearrangement joins TRBV5-4 to TRBJ1-2; 8 nucleotides align to TRBD1. Germline values: CDR1 SGHNT, CDR2 YYREEE (reference sequence). The V gene end was trimmed by 4 bases and the J gene end by 2 bases; junction bases not matched to a gene: 1. The CDR3 length is 13 residues. CDR3 nucleotide sequence: TGTGCCAGCAGCACAGGGGGGAACTATGGCTACACCTTC. Translating gives CASSTGGNYGYTF.

This sequence joins TRBV2 and TRBJ1-6, with 7 bases lining up with TRBD1. This CDR3 is built from 15 residues. The germline V gene encodes CDR1 SNHLY and CDR2 FYNNEI. With 6 bases clipped from V and 0 bases from J, the junction kept 2 bases outside the gene matches. The CDR3 DNA is TGTGCCAGCAGGGGGGACAGCTCCTATAATTCACCCCTCCACTTT. Translated: CASRGDSSYNSPLHF.

There are a few counts of this clone. CDR3 sequence (DNA): TGTGCCAGCAGCTTAGCGCTGAGGGAACGGGACACCGGGGAGCTGTTTTTT. It yields the protein CASSLALRERDTGELFF. V and J are TRBV7-8 and TRBJ2-2; tentative D call: TRBD2 (5 bases). This CDR3 is built from 17 residues. The V end lost 0 bases, the J end lost 3 bases, and 14 bases lay between the germline ends. Per the germline V gene, CDR1 is SGHVS and CDR2 is FQNEAQ.

The chain uses TRBV6-5 and TRBJ1-2, with a tentative D call TRBD1 (6 bases). CDR3 length: 13 amino acids. Germline V CDR1 and CDR2: MNHEY, SVGAGI. Trimming removed 11 bases from V and 8 bases from J, with 21 bases in between. The CDR3 loop is CAARPTGKKGYTF. Written as DNA, the CDR3 is TGTGCCGCACGGCCCACAGGGAAGAAGGGCTACACCTTC.

The genes are TRBV7-6 and TRBJ2-2; D not certain. Trimming shortened V by 5 bases and J by 5 bases, and 9 bases separated the two germline ends. The V gene's germline CDR1 is SGHVS and CDR2 FNYEAQ. The CDR3 contains 13 residues. The DNA of the CDR3 is TGTGCCAGCAGCGCCCTGCAGACCGGGGAGCTGTTTTTT. This sequence encodes CASSALQTGELFF.

The chain has TRBV12-3 or TRBV12-4 and TRBJ1-2; D ambiguous. This CDR3 is 13 amino acids long. V lost 0 bases and J 8 bases, leaving 10 bases between the germline ends. This chain's CDR3 is CASSLAGAGGYTF. CDR3 DNA sequence: TGTGCCAGCAGTTTAGCGGGTGCGGGGGGCTACACCTTC.

V and J are TRBV7-6 and TRBJ1-6; D is ambiguous. Deletions cut 1 base from V and 7 bases from J, with 14 bases between. The CDR3 loop spans 16 amino acids. Germline CDR1 SGHVS, CDR2 FNYEAQ. CDR3 protein: CASSLESYRENSPLHF. The CDR3 coding sequence is TGTGCCAGCAGCTTAGAGTCATACAGAGAGAATTCACCCCTCCACTTT.

This clone was seen only once. This chain uses TRBV4-2 with TRBJ1-1; D is unresolved. CDR1 is LGHNA and CDR2 is YNFKEQ in the germline V gene. The CDR3 is 14 amino acids. V was clipped by 1 base and J by 4 bases, with 10 bases between them. This chain's CDR3 is CASSQVTVITEAFF. The DNA of the CDR3 is TGTGCCAGCAGCCAAGTCACGGTTATCACTGAAGCTTTCTTT.

The V call is TRBV2, the J call TRBJ1-1; TRBD1 matches 9 bases. Germline V gives CDR1 SNHLY, CDR2 FYNNEI. The J segment lost 5 bases and the V segment lost 7 bases, leaving 23 bases of the junction unmatched. CDR3 length: 19 amino acids. CDR3 nucleotide sequence: TGTGCCAGCACCTTTACCCCACCGGGACAGGGAAGGGGTTGGACTGAAGCTTTCTTT. It yields the protein CASTFTPPGQGRGWTEAFF.

This chain joins TRBV10-2 and TRBJ1-2; TRBD1 agrees at 8 bases. This CDR3 spans 13 amino acids. Germline loops: CDR1 WSHSY, CDR2 SAAADI. The V gene end was trimmed by 6 bases and the J gene end by 2 bases; junction bases not matched to a gene: 2. CDR3 coding DNA: TGCGCCAGCAGGGACAGGGAAAACTATGGCTACACCTTC. This translates into CASRDRENYGYTF.

The chain carries TRBV2 and TRBJ1-6; 10 nucleotides align to TRBD1. After removal of 4 bases from V and 5 bases from J, the junction contained 2 bases not matched to a gene. Per the germline V gene, CDR1 is SNHLY and CDR2 is FYNNEI. The CDR3 loop spans 15 amino acids. CDR3 DNA sequence: TGTGCCAGCAGTGGACAGGGGGCGGATAATTCACCCCTCCACTTT. Its translation is CASSGQGADNSPLHF. Full variable domain (outside the CDR3, taken from reference TRBV2 and TRBJ1-6): EPEVTQTPSHQVTQMGQEVILRCVPISNHLYFYWYRQILGQKVEFLVSFYNNEISEKSEIFDDQFSVERPDGSNFTLKIRSTKLEDSAMYFCASSGQGADNSPLHFGNGTRLTVT.

This clone has a handful of counts. V is TRBV19 and J is TRBJ1-1; D may be TRBD1 (5 bases). With 4 bases removed from V and 0 bases from J, the gap between germline ends came to 21 bases. Per germline, CDR1 LNHDA and CDR2 SQIVND (reference sequence). The length of the CDR3 is 18 residues. The CDR3 sequence is CASSTILGGWGMNTEAFF. The CDR3 bases are TGTGCCAGTAGTACCATCCTGGGGGGGTGGGGTATGAACACTGAAGCTTTCTTT.

The chain has TRBV5-4 and TRBJ1-5; tentatively, D is TRBD1 (5 bases). V lost 4 bases and J 2 bases, leaving 16 bases between the germline ends. Germline V gives CDR1 SGHNT, CDR2 YYREEE (reference sequence). The CDR3 has 16 residues. The CDR3 DNA is TGTGCCAGCAGCAAGGGAGGGGCGGATGGCAATCAGCCCCAGCATTTT. Protein: CASSKGGADGNQPQHF.

The chain combines TRBV10-3 with TRBJ2-5; 8 bases fit TRBD2. The V and J ends lost 0 bases and 5 bases, in that order; junction bases with no gene match: 5. Germline assignment: CDR1 ENHRY and CDR2 SYGVKD. The CDR3 is 15 amino acids. The CDR3: CAISESGRGWETQYF. Here the CDR3 DNA reads TGTGCCATCAGTGAGTCCGGGAGGGGGTGGGAGACCCAGTACTTC.

The chain uses TRBV4-1 and TRBJ2-4; 7 nucleotides line up with TRBD2. Unmatched junction bases numbered 3, after V lost 4 bases and J lost 0 bases. Germline CDR1 MGHRA, CDR2 YSYEKL. The length of the CDR3 is 15 residues. The DNA for the CDR3 is TGCGCCAGCAGCCCGGGACTACTAGCCAAAAACATTCAGTACTTC. Protein: CASSPGLLAKNIQYF.

This rearrangement joins TRBV7-2 to TRBJ1-5; 7 bases align to TRBD1. CDR1 SGHTA and CDR2 FQGNSA come from the germline V gene. Losses at the gene ends were 3 bases for V and 6 bases for J; bases not matched to a gene: 2. The CDR3 covers 13 residues. Here the CDR3 DNA reads TGTGCCAGCAGCTTTACAGGGGTTCAGCCCCAGCATTTT. Its translation is CASSFTGVQPQHF.

V is TRBV6-5 and J is TRBJ1-5; 7 nucleotides agree with TRBD1. J gave up 7 bases and V 6 bases, and 9 bases lay outside the gene matches. Germline CDR1 reads MNHEY; CDR2 reads SVGAGI. The CDR3 extends over 14 amino acids. The CDR3 nucleotides are TGTGCCAGCAGGGGGACAGTTGGTGGCCAGCCCCAGCATTTT. Translation gives CASRGTVGGQPQHF.

This clone was detected a few times. The genes are TRBV12-3 or TRBV12-4 and TRBJ1-6, with 8 bases aligning to TRBD1. Unmatched junction bases numbered 1, after V lost 6 bases and J lost 6 bases. This CDR3 is 13 amino acids long. The CDR3: CASRGQGNSPLHF. CDR3 coding DNA: TGTGCCAGCAGAGGACAGGGTAATTCACCCCTCCACTTT.

V and J are TRBV21-1 and TRBJ1-5; TRBD1, the table's D call, lacks a check against the DNA. TRBV21-1 is reported as a pseudogene. The CDR3 runs to 18 residues. CDR3 sequence (DNA): TGTGCCAGCAGCAAAGCGACAGGGGCCTACCGGAGCAATCAGCCCCAGCATTTT. This encodes CASSKATGAYRSNQPQHF.

The J gene is TRBJ2-1, the V gene TRBV4-2; D is unclear. The germline gives CDR1 LGHNA, CDR2 YNFKEQ. CDR3 size: 14 residues. V shed 1 base and J shed 5 bases, with 9 bases lying between them. This CDR3 reads CASSQGPQNNEQFF. CDR3 bases: TGTGCCAGCAGCCAAGGGCCCCAGAACAATGAGCAGTTCTTC.

V is TRBV6-5 and J is TRBJ1-1; 8 nucleotides match TRBD1. J was trimmed by 4 bases and V by 4 bases; bases with no gene match: 5. CDR1 is MNHEY, CDR2 SVGAGI, per germline. This CDR3 spans 14 amino acids. The CDR3 is CASSSEQGGTEAFF. Written as DNA, the CDR3 is TGTGCCAGCAGTTCCGAACAGGGGGGCACTGAAGCTTTCTTT.

The V and J genes are TRBV4-1 and TRBJ1-4; 7 bases are shared with TRBD1. The trim removed 3 bases at V and 1 base at J, leaving 11 bases unmatched. Looked up from germline, CDR1 is MGHRA and CDR2 is YSYEKL. CDR3 length: 18 amino acids. In DNA, the CDR3 is TGCGCCAGCAGCCAGATGGGGACAGAGAAAAGAACTAATGAAAAACTGTTTTTT. The encoded protein is CASSQMGTEKRTNEKLFF.

The chain carries TRBV5-6 and TRBJ1-5; 10 bases are shared with TRBD1. There are 15 residues in the CDR3. The germline CDR1 and CDR2 sequences are SGHDT and YYEEEE. Trimming took 4 bases from V and 5 from J; bases not matched to a gene: 6. CDR3 region: CASSTMGQGHQPQHF. DNA for the CDR3: TGTGCCAGCAGCACAATGGGACAGGGGCATCAGCCCCAGCATTTT.

J is TRBJ2-7 and V is TRBV5-4; tentative D call: TRBD1 (6 bases). Per germline, CDR1 SGHNT and CDR2 YYREEE (reference sequence). The CDR3 spans 14 residues. The V gene lost 0 bases and the J gene lost 3 bases, with 10 bases spanning the gap. The CDR3: CASSLGQGFYEQYF. The CDR3 nucleotides read TGTGCCAGCAGCTTGGGCCAGGGGTTCTACGAGCAGTACTTC.

The chain has TRBV3-1 (or the pseudogene TRBV3-2) and TRBJ2-3; 9 bases are a match to TRBD2. Germline-derived CDR1 and CDR2 are LGHDT and YNNKEL (reference sequence). Unmatched junction bases numbered 8, after V lost 0 bases and J lost 10 bases. This CDR3 has 15 amino acids. CDR3 coding DNA: TGTGCCAGCAGCCAAGATCCTGCGGGGGGGCGGGCGCAGTATTTT. Translation gives CASSQDPAGGRAQYF.